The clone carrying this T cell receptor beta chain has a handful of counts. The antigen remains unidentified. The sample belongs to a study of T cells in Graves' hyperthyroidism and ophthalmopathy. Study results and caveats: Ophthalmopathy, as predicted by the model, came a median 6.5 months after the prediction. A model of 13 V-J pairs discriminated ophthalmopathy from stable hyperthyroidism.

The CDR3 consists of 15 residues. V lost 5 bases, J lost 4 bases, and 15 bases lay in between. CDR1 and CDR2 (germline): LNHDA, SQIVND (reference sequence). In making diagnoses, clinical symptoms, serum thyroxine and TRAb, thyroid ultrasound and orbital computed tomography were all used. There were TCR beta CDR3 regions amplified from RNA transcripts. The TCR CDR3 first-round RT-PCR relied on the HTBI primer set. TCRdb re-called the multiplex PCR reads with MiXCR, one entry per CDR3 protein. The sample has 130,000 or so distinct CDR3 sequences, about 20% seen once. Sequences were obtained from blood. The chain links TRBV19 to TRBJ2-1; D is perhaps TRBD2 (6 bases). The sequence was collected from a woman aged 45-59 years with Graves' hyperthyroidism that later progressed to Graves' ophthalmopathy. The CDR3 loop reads CASSRRAEGYNEQFF. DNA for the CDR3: TGTGCCAGTAGTCGGAGGGCCGAGGGATACAATGAGCAGTTCTTC.